These 16 T cell receptor beta chains were sequenced from one sample in a study of control samples from healthy donors and cancer patients. TCRdb keeps only in-frame clones here, not all; method: immunoSEQ multiplex PCR. In the table there are 65,000 to 90,000 clones, around nine tenths of which are singletons. The sequenced sample consisted of PBMCs. These TCRs come from a woman aged 50 to 65 with colorectal cancer.

This clone is a singleton in its sample. This rearrangement joins TRBV24-1 to TRBJ2-2, with D perhaps being TRBD1 or TRBD2 (6 bases each). V lost 3 bases and J lost 5, with 12 bases in between. There are 15 residues in the CDR3. The germline gives CDR1 KGHDR, CDR2 SFDVKD. This CDR3 is CATSDTTGRTGELFF. The CDR3 region has the DNA TGTGCCACCAGTGATACCACAGGGAGGACCGGGGAGCTGTTTTTT.

This chain joins TRBV25-1 and TRBJ1-3; D is undetermined. V shed 5 bases and J shed 0 bases, with 2 bases lying between them. This CDR3 contains 12 residues. Germline lookup yields CDR1 MGHDK and CDR2 SYGVNS. The CDR3 DNA follows: TGTGCCAGCAGTATCTCTGGAAACACCATATATTTT. The encoded protein is CASSISGNTIYF.

This chain links TRBV20-1 with TRBJ1-2, with D unclear. Germline V gene data show CDR1 as DFQATT and CDR2 as SNEGSKA (reference sequence). V lost 5 bases to trimming and J lost 0 bases, with 4 bases between them. The CDR3 extends over 11 amino acids. The chain's CDR3 is CSAGPNYGYTF. The CDR3 DNA follows: TGCAGTGCTGGACCTAACTATGGCTACACCTTC.

The chain joins TRBV12-3 or TRBV12-4 to TRBJ2-1; the D gene is possibly TRBD2 (5 bases). Trimming cost V 10 bases and J 6 bases, with 16 bases left between them. This CDR3 comprises 13 residues. The CDR3 loop reads CATRDYPGNEQFF. The CDR3 bases are TGTGCCACCCGGGATTACCCCGGCAATGAGCAGTTCTTC.

In DNA, the CDR3 is TGTGCCAGCAGCTTAAGCCAGCTCCTGTACAATGAGCAGTTCTTC. This gives the protein CASSLSQLLYNEQFF. The V gene is TRBV7-3, the J gene TRBJ2-1; the D is unclear. CDR3 length equals 15 residues. Germline V gene lookup returns CDR1 SGHTA and CDR2 FQGTGA. Trimming shortened V by 1 base and J by 4 bases, and 11 bases separated the two germline ends.

The chain carries TRBV10-2 and TRBJ2-3, with unresolved D. The CDR3 contains 12 residues. V lost 6 bases and J lost 0, with 4 bases in between. Germline values: CDR1 WSHSY, CDR2 SAAADI. This chain's CDR3 is CASRDSTDTQYF. The CDR3 coding sequence is TGCGCCAGCAGGGACAGCACAGATACGCAGTATTTT.

V and J are TRBV11-3 and TRBJ2-2, with D possibly being TRBD1 (7 bases). The CDR3 sequence is 16 residues long. V gave up 4 bases and J gave up 0 bases, with 12 bases separating them. CDR1 is SGHNT, CDR2 YENEEA, per germline. The CDR3 sequence is CASSSGGISNTGELFF. Here the CDR3 DNA reads TGTGCCAGCAGCTCAGGGGGGATATCGAACACCGGGGAGCTGTTTTTT.

This clone has a handful of counts. This sequence joins TRBV7-2 and TRBJ2-7; a possible D gene is TRBD2 (6 bases). Germline V gene data show CDR1 as SGHTA and CDR2 as FQGNSA. This CDR3 spans 14 amino acids. The V gene lost 5 bases and the J gene lost 2 bases, with 13 bases spanning the gap. This CDR3 is CASSPTGETYEQYV. The CDR3 nucleotides are TGTGCCAGCAGCCCCACGGGGGAGACCTACGAGCAGTACGTC.

As DNA, the CDR3 is TGTGCCAGCAGGGCTCTAGCGGGGTGGGAGACCCAGTACTTC. Residues: CASRALAGWETQYF. The rearrangement joins TRBV6-5 to TRBJ2-5; 9 bases are a match to TRBD2. The CDR3 is made up of 14 amino acids. In germline, CDR1 is MNHEY, CDR2 SVGAGI. J was trimmed by 5 bases and V by 6 bases; bases with no gene match: 7.

V gene TRBV7-2 combines with J gene TRBJ2-2; TRBD2 matches at 13 bases. The CDR3 is made up of 17 amino acids. Germline values: CDR1 SGHTA, CDR2 FQGNSA. Trimming removed 4 bases from V and 0 bases from J; junction bases left unmatched: 2. The CDR3 protein is CASSSGTSGANTGELFF. In nucleotides, the CDR3 is TGTGCCAGCAGCTCCGGGACTAGCGGGGCGAACACCGGGGAGCTGTTTTTT.

This chain uses TRBV30 with TRBJ2-2; 7 positions agree with TRBD1. This CDR3 is built from 13 residues. J was trimmed by 6 bases and V by 0 bases; bases with no gene match: 1. The germline V gene has CDR1 GTSNPN and CDR2 SVGIG (reference sequence). The chain's CDR3 is CAWSVQGAGELFF. In nucleotides, the CDR3 is TGTGCCTGGAGTGTTCAGGGGGCCGGGGAGCTGTTTTTT.

The chain links TRBV19 to TRBJ1-1; maybe TRBD1 (5 bases). Trimming took 3 bases from V and 2 from J, leaving 19 bases between them. This CDR3 region has 17 residues. Germline V gene data show CDR1 as LNHDA and CDR2 as SQIVND (reference sequence). The CDR3 here is CASSMIRDAGRNTEAFF. CDR3 bases: TGTGCCAGTAGTATGATCCGGGACGCAGGGAGAAACACTGAAGCTTTCTTT.

The chain employs TRBV7-3 and TRBJ1-5; D not certain. The CDR3 covers 13 residues. The germline V gene has CDR1 SGHTA and CDR2 FQGTGA. Trimming cost V 0 bases and J 9 bases, with 9 bases left between them. The CDR3, as DNA: TGTGCCAGCAGCTTAACGTTCGACGGGCCCCAGCATTTT. It yields the protein CASSLTFDGPQHF.

This sequence joins TRBV4-3 and TRBJ1-4; 8 bases match TRBD1. V shed 1 base and J 4 bases; nucleotides not matched to a gene: 2. The CDR3 spans 15 residues. Germline assignment: CDR1 LGHNA and CDR2 YSLEER. The CDR3 nucleotides read TGCGCCAGCAGCCAAGGACAGGGGTATAATGAAAAACTGTTTTTT. Its translation: CASSQGQGYNEKLFF.

This chain links TRBV6-1 with TRBJ2-3, with 10 bases aligning to TRBD1. CDR3 length: 17 amino acids. V trimming: 4 bases; J trimming: 5 bases; junction bases outside the gene matches: 12. The germline V gene encodes CDR1 MNHNS and CDR2 SASEGT. The CDR3 sequence is CASSVLPDRGRIDTQYF. CDR3 DNA sequence: TGTGCCAGCAGTGTTCTACCGGACAGGGGGAGGATAGATACGCAGTATTTT.

The rearrangement uses TRBV7-2 and TRBJ2-5; TRBD1 aligns across 10 bases. From germline, CDR1 is SGHTA and CDR2 FQGNSA. Trimming removed 5 bases from V and 7 bases from J; junction bases left unmatched: 13. The CDR3 runs 16 residues. This CDR3 reads CASSPRTGQGLGTQYF. As DNA, the CDR3 is TGTGCCAGCAGCCCCAGAACGGGACAGGGGTTGGGGACCCAGTACTTC.